Listed below are T cell receptor beta chains from one sample, sequenced in a study of beta chain features in type 1 diabetes. TCRdb's copy holds only in-frame clones and misses some; the assay was immunoSEQ multiplex PCR. The repertoire holds around 500,000 clones, with roughly an eighth as singletons. The specimen sequenced was naive CD4+ T cells from blood. Every receptor here comes from a woman between 18 and 29 years old in good health. The CDR3 runs from the conserved cysteine through the conserved F or W.

V gene | CDR3 protein
TRBV27 | CASSPSAGTDTQYF
TRBV4-2 | CASSPRDRGRFGNYGYTF
TRBV5-4 | CASSRTSGAYTDTQYF
TRBV7-6 | CASSSTGTGASPLHF
TRBV7-2 | CASSHSGRSYEQYF
TRBV20-1 | CSAPRNNEQFF
TRBV23-1 | CASSQSAGDMNTEAFF
TRBV15 | CATSTRGQPQHF
TRBV29-1 | CSGESGNTIYF
TRBV7-2 | CASSLLGQISTDTQYF
TRBV15 | CATSRAPSDDSSNQPQHF
TRBV9 | CASTLGPTNTEAFF
TRBV4-2 | CASSQGGWSSSYEQYF
TRBV25-1 | CASSVRDSAEAFF
TRBV4-3 | CASSQAAGLEQYF
TRBV29-1 | CSVGKGKGVNQETQYF
TRBV11-2 | CASSATSGRAMKTQYF
TRBV6-5 | CASRSGQGVFGTQYF
TRBV5-8 | CASSLEQGTQETQYF
TRBV7-2 | CASSLWSAPGELFF
TRBV11-2 | CASSLAQGGGSPLHF
TRBV7-2 | CASSAQSLRGQETQYF
TRBV29-1 | CSTRRGVNDNEQFF
TRBV5-1 | CASSLGGRYGYTF
TRBV7-3 | CASSLRPATNEKLFF
TRBV2 | CATAGPETQYF
TRBV7-9 | CASSLAGGVKAVEQYF
TRBV7-9 | CASSFSGGFSNQPQHF
TRBV27 | CASNKKSNTEAFF
TRBV9 | CASSARTGSPQETQYF
TRBV7-9 | CASSSQGTLNEKLFF
TRBV18 | CASSPRTSGTDTQYF
TRBV5-6 | CASSPTGTAITGELFF
TRBV6-6 | CASFKNRGYTF
TRBV5-1 | CASSQGQLAGKSSYNEQFF
TRBV4-3 | CASSLATGGYGYTF
TRBV25-1 | CASIGGQETQYF
TRBV7-9 | CASSSRQGTYGYTF
TRBV29-1 | CSVEGVLNEQYF
TRBV14 | CASSQWTSGSEEQFF
TRBV2 | CASSIGTAYQETQYF
TRBV11-2 | CASGTAQQTQYF
TRBV5-1 | CASGIARDRAYGYTF
TRBV7-9 | CASSIRTGGVEKLFF
TRBV4-2 | CASSRDVLSSGNTIYF
TRBV18 | CASSRYREETQYF
TRBV7-3 | CASSLAGGSSYEQYF
TRBV2 | CASRAGLGHQYF